This paragraph reports one TCR beta chain. Its matching antigen is unknown. The data are from a study of shared clonotypes between healthy human individuals. Study-level information: Per-donor plates numbered three CD4 naive, three CD4 memory, two CD8 naive and one CD8 memory.

CDR1 is MNHEY, CDR2 SVGAGI, per germline. V was shortened by 10 bases and J by 6 bases, with 10 bases between the two germline ends. The CDR3 has 11 amino acids. Sequenced by immunoSEQ multiplex PCR; TCRdb stores in-frame clones only, minus some. This sample has some 500,000 clones, with roughly 95% found just once. It was into CD45RA+ naive and CD45RA-negative memory subsets that the CD4+ cells were split. General study findings and limits: Generation of non-shared clonotypes was less probable than generation of clonotypes shared by all four donors. Between four donors, naive CD4 clonotypes were shared at a level of approximately 5%.

This TCR came from a woman aged 25 to 39 in good health. The rearrangement uses TRBV6-5 and TRBJ1-3; no clear D gene. Sequenced: naive CD4+ T cells sorted from blood. This sample's subset: CD45RA+ positively selected. CDR3 residues: CATRRKNTIYF. The CDR3 coding sequence is TGTGCCACCCGACGAAAAAACACCATATATTTT.